This T cell receptor (beta chain) was identified during a study of T-cell reconstitution after alpha-beta-depleted transplantation in children. Unique molecular identifiers were used in preparing the TCRbeta library. TCRdb reprocessed the PCR reads with MiXCR, giving one entry per CDR3 protein. The repertoire has about 340,000 distinct CDR3 sequences, roughly 13% of them found once; the top ten carry about 4.5%. After removal of 5 bases from V and 3 bases from J, the junction contained 6 bases not matched to a gene. CDR3 length: 16 amino acids. The sample was PBMCs, taken from the stem cell graft. The TCR originated in a human donor who donated a stem cell graft to a child with Fanconi anemia. The V gene is TRBV12-3 or TRBV12-4, the J gene TRBJ2-2; 10 nucleotides match TRBD2. CDR3 sequence (DNA): TGTGCCAGCAGTAGCGGGAGGGACTATTACACCGGGGAGCTGTTTTTT. Translated: CASSSGRDYYTGELFF.